These T cell receptor beta chains were read from a single sample in a study of cytomegalovirus exposure and HLA in healthy donors. Generated by immunoSEQ multiplex PCR, the TCRdb table keeps only in-frame clones and is missing some. The table lists roughly 150,000 clones, more than 70% of them singletons, with about 3.1% in the top ten. Sequencing input: PBMCs. Receptor source: a male donor in good health and CMV-seronegative. Each CDR3 is given with its conserved first and last residue. The order of the fields is clone size, J gene, V gene, D gene, CDR3 protein, CDR3 DNA. A D gene is named only where the DNA matches it firmly. Expanded clones get a size class; other rows say once, few or many, or leave the size out.

NA,TRBJ2-7,TRBV18,NA,CASSLPAGFEQYF,TGTGCCAGCTCCCTCCCGGCCGGGTTCGAGCAGTACTTC
NA,TRBJ1-2,TRBV14,NA,CASSHLGGYGYTF,TGTGCCAGCAGCCATCTGGGGGGCTATGGCTACACCTTC
NA,TRBJ1-2,TRBV27,TRBD1,CASSLSVTGFYGYTF,TGTGCCAGCAGTTTATCCGTGACAGGGTTCTATGGCTACACCTTC
NA,TRBJ2-1,TRBV7-2,NA,CASSSQLRARGSDEQFF,TGTGCCAGCAGCTCACAGCTTAGGGCTAGGGGCTCGGATGAGCAGTTCTTC
NA,TRBJ1-3,TRBV18,NA,CASSPPPGGNTIYF,TGTGCCAGCTCACCACCACCGGGGGGAAACACCATATATTTT
NA,TRBJ2-3,TRBV6-5,TRBD1,CASRGTGVNTQYF,TGTGCCAGCAGGGGGACAGGGGTAAATACGCAGTATTTT
NA,TRBJ2-2,TRBV5-1,NA,CASSLAQGMNTGELFF,TGCGCCAGCAGCTTGGCCCAGGGGATGAACACCGGGGAGCTGTTTTTT
NA,TRBJ2-3,TRBV30,NA,CAWSVPLPQDTQYF,TGTGCCTGGAGTGTACCCCTTCCACAAGATACGCAGTATTTT
NA,TRBJ1-2,TRBV5-1,TRBD1,CASTFVEGGYVYTF,TGCGCCAGCACCTTCGTTGAAGGGGGCTATGTCTACACCTTC
NA,TRBJ2-5,TRBV4-3,NA,CASSQQAGRVGETQYF,TGCGCCAGCAGCCAGCAGGCGGGTAGGGTGGGGGAGACCCAGTACTTC
NA,TRBJ2-7,TRBV2,TRBD1,CASTGDRESSYEQYF,TGTGCCAGCACCGGGGACAGGGAAAGCTCCTACGAGCAGTACTTC
NA,TRBJ2-1,TRBV5-1,NA,CASSLDFGGSSYNEQFF,TGCGCCAGCAGCTTGGATTTTGGGGGGAGCTCCTACAATGAGCAGTTCTTC
NA,TRBJ1-1,TRBV29-1,TRBD1,CSVRQGPRSEAFF,TGCAGCGTCCGACAGGGGCCGCGGTCTGAAGCTTTCTTT
NA,TRBJ2-7,TRBV9,NA,CASGRGNEQYF,TGTGCCAGCGGGAGGGGGAACGAGCAGTACTTC
NA,TRBJ1-5,TRBV5-6,NA,CASSWGHMSNQPQHF,TGTGCCAGCAGCTGGGGACATATGAGCAATCAGCCCCAGCATTTT
NA,TRBJ2-7,TRBV5-1,NA,CASGLGDITYEQYF,TGCGCCAGCGGTCTGGGGGACATTACCTACGAGCAGTACTTC
NA,TRBJ2-7,TRBV5-1,NA,CASSLAGSSSSYEQYF,TGCGCCAGCAGCTTGGCCGGTAGTTCGAGCTCCTACGAGCAGTACTTC
NA,TRBJ1-2,TRBV5-6,NA,CASSFSGDGYTF,TGTGCCAGCAGCTTTTCTGGAGATGGCTACACCTTC
NA,TRBJ2-1,TRBV7-9,NA,CASTLVGGRDEQFF,TGTGCCAGCACGCTGGTCGGGGGGCGAGATGAGCAGTTCTTC
NA,TRBJ1-2,TRBV5-1,NA,CASSLAPELYGYTF,TGCGCCAGCAGCTTGGCCCCGGAGCTCTATGGCTACACCTTC
NA,TRBJ2-7,TRBV7-9,NA,CASSLRDRGAAGAYEQYF,TGTGCCAGCAGCTTACGGGACAGAGGCGCAGCGGGGGCCTACGAGCAGTACTTC
NA,TRBJ1-1,TRBV29-1,NA,CSVEDLLSGSMNTEAFF,TGCAGCGTTGAAGATCTTCTTTCGGGATCTATGAACACTGAAGCTTTCTTT
NA,TRBJ2-7,TRBV7-6,TRBD2,CASSSLRTSGLEQYF,TGTGCCAGCAGCTCCCTCAGGACTAGCGGGCTCGAGCAGTACTTC
few,TRBJ2-7,TRBV18,NA,CASSPPQDYEQYF,TGTGCCAGCTCACCTCCACAGGACTACGAGCAGTACTTC
NA,TRBJ1-1,TRBV29-1,TRBD1,CSGIRGPEAFF,TGCAGCGGAATCAGGGGGCCTGAAGCTTTCTTT
NA,TRBJ1-5,TRBV6-6,NA,CASSSGDRNQPQHF,TGTGCCAGCAGTTCAGGGGATCGGAATCAGCCCCAGCATTTT
NA,TRBJ2-2,TRBV7-9,TRBD1,CASSHWTGRIGELFF,TGTGCCAGCAGCCACTGGACAGGTCGAATCGGGGAGCTGTTTTTT
NA,TRBJ2-7,TRBV2,NA,CASSETGQHEQYF,TGTGCCAGCAGTGAAACAGGTCAACACGAGCAGTACTTC
NA,TRBJ1-1,TRBV5-1,TRBD1,CASSFGQAVAFF,TGCGCCAGCAGCTTCGGACAGGCGGTAGCTTTCTTT
NA,TRBJ1-5,TRBV7-2,NA,CASSLSHGQPQHF,TGTGCCAGCAGTCTCAGTCATGGTCAGCCCCAGCATTTT
NA,TRBJ1-1,TRBV7-3,TRBD1,CASSSQGGTEAFF,TGTGCCAGCAGCTCGCAGGGGGGCACTGAAGCTTTCTTT
NA,TRBJ2-1,TRBV15,TRBD2,CATSRGAGLAGNNEQFF,TGTGCCACCAGCAGAGGGGCGGGACTAGCGGGGAACAATGAGCAGTTCTTC
NA,TRBJ2-7,TRBV7-8,NA,CASSPPVRTYEQYF,TGTGCCAGCAGCCCCCCCGTCAGGACCTACGAGCAGTACTTC
once,TRBJ2-7,TRBV27,NA,CASSLYRLVSEQYF,TGTGCCAGCAGTTTATACAGGTTAGTCTCCGAGCAGTACTTC
NA,TRBJ2-5,TRBV1,NA,CTSSQDSAGRETQYF,TGCACCAGCAGCCAAGATTCAGCGGGGCGGGAGACCCAGTACTTC
NA,TRBJ2-1,TRBV10-3,TRBD2,CAISESGTSGRMSYNEQFF,TGTGCCATCAGTGAGTCTGGGACTAGCGGGAGGATGTCGTACAATGAGCAGTTCTTC
few,TRBJ2-5,TRBV7-2,NA,CASSFSGSDGETQYF,TGTGCCAGCAGCTTCAGCGGTTCTGACGGTGAGACCCAGTACTTC
NA,TRBJ2-1,TRBV19,TRBD1,CASKGGPGGAGNEQFF,TGTGCCAGTAAGGGGGGCCCAGGGGGCGCGGGCAATGAGCAGTTCTTC
NA,TRBJ2-7,TRBV19,NA,CASSIDTRSAYEQYF,TGTGCCAGTAGTATAGATACCAGGTCTGCCTACGAGCAGTACTTC
NA,TRBJ1-1,TRBV9,TRBD1,CASSVAGGDSMNTEAFF,TGTGCCAGCAGCGTAGCGGGTGGGGACAGCATGAACACTGAAGCTTTCTTT